This T cell receptor beta chain was profiled in a study of human T cells and chemical hapten exposure. Time point given: patch test 1, 2 weeks after DPC sensitization. Treatment denoted: therapeutic diphenylcyclopropenone sensitization with weekly scalp DPC. This clonotype was detected only a few times. TCRdb re-analysed the RACE reads in MiXCR, keeping a single row per CDR3 protein. The sample yields tens of thousands of distinct CDR3 sequences, 32% seen once. This receptor was identified in a man aged 35 to 55 with alopecia areata. Some clones in this sample may be carry-over from other donors' samples. Sequencing was performed on whole blood, taken in connection with sensitization to the hapten diphenylcyclopropenone (DPC).

The CDR3 is CATSSPGTGKNIQYF. The CDR3 nucleotides read TGTGCCACCAGCTCCCCCGGGACAGGAAAAAACATTCAGTACTTC. The rearrangement uses TRBV15 and TRBJ2-4; TRBD1 matches 8 bases. V was pared by 5 bases and J by 4 bases, with 7 bases of the junction left unmatched. This CDR3 comprises 15 residues. Germline lookup yields CDR1 LNHNV and CDR2 YYDKDF (reference sequence).